This TCR beta chain was captured in a study of blood T cell repertoires in COVID-19. Study summary: The samples span acute and convalescent COVID-19 from the United States, Italy and Spain.

V lost 3 bases to trimming and J lost 3 bases, with 14 bases between them. The CDR3 contains 15 residues. Looked up from germline, CDR1 is GTSNPN and CDR2 is SVGIG (reference sequence). Sequencing was performed with immunoSEQ multiplex PCR; in TCRdb, only in-frame clones are kept and a portion is missing. The sample lists more than 150,000 clones, nearly 80% occurring once. Grouping used clinical history reported by participants in a survey and questionnaire. Up to 2 weeks before entering the study, exposed participants had met a COVID-19 case. The rearrangement joins TRBV30 to TRBJ1-4; D remains unclear. The sequence derives from a man aged 55 to 70 who had been exposed to COVID-19. Sequenced: PBMCs or T cells enriched from blood (not recorded which). CDR3 residues: CAWRSRGRANEKLFF. The CDR3 nucleotides read TGTGCCTGGAGAAGTCGGGGAAGGGCTAATGAAAAACTGTTTTTT.